The next 15 T cell receptor beta chains were all read from a single sample in a study of Ad26.COV2.S vaccination and SARS-CoV-2 variants. The treatment is: around 19 received Ad26.COV2.S at low or high dose, single or two shots; about 5 received placebo; per-sample allocation not given. Sampling was done on day 63 after the first vaccine or placebo injection. The table came from immunoSEQ multiplex PCR; TCRdb's copy has only in-frame clones and leaves some out. The sample carries some 250,000 clones, over 75% recorded once. The sequenced sample was peripheral blood, obtained in a trial of Ad26.COV2.S vaccine versus placebo. The receptors derive from a person aged 18-65 years who received the Ad26.COV2.S COVID-19 vaccine or a placebo.

The rearrangement links TRBV28 to TRBJ2-7, with D perhaps TRBD2 (6 bases). Between the trimmed V and J ends, which lost 5 bases and 0 bases, there was a span of 14 bases. Germline V CDR1 and CDR2: MDHEN, SYDVKM. CDR3 length equals 15 residues. The CDR3 DNA reads as TGTGCCAGCAGTGAAATTGGGGGGTTCTCCTACGAGCAGTACTTC. Protein sequence: CASSEIGGFSYEQYF.

The chain links TRBV28 to TRBJ1-5; D is ambiguous. The V gene lost 1 base and the J gene lost 7 bases, with 11 bases spanning the gap. The CDR3 sequence is 14 residues long. Germline values: CDR1 MDHEN, CDR2 SYDVKM. The CDR3 DNA reads as TGTGCCAGCAGTTTATCCCTGGGTGGACAGCCCCAGCATTTT. Amino acid sequence: CASSLSLGGQPQHF.

The J gene is TRBJ1-6, the V gene TRBV5-4, with D perhaps matching TRBD1 (6 bases). Trimming shortened V by 4 bases and J by 7 bases, and 15 bases separated the two germline ends. From germline, CDR1 is SGHNT and CDR2 YYREEE (reference sequence). The CDR3 extends over 15 amino acids. Here the CDR3 reads CASSPQQGGNSPLHF. The CDR3 DNA reads as TGTGCCAGCAGCCCTCAACAGGGCGGGAATTCACCCCTCCACTTT.

The rearrangement uses TRBV5-4 and TRBJ1-4; D gene ambiguous. The germline V gene encodes CDR1 SGHNT and CDR2 YYREEE (reference sequence). Trimming cost V 0 bases and J 10 bases, with 16 bases left between them. CDR3 length equals 15 residues. The CDR3 DNA reads TGTGCCAGCAGCTTGGCTAGCGGAACCAAGGTAAAACTGTTTTTT. It is translated as CASSLASGTKVKLFF.

The chain recombines TRBV9 with TRBJ2-7; 7 nucleotides align to TRBD2. Germline V gene lookup returns CDR1 SGDLS and CDR2 YYNGEE. The CDR3 consists of 15 residues. With V trimmed by 0 bases and J by 2 bases, 5 bases remained unmatched. The CDR3 is CASSVAASGPYEQYF. The CDR3 DNA reads as TGTGCCAGCAGCGTAGCGGCTAGCGGACCCTACGAGCAGTACTTC.

CDR3 protein: CASSSTGGNTEAFF. The CDR3 nucleotides are TGCGCCAGCAGCTCAACGGGGGGGAACACTGAAGCTTTCTTT. The genes are TRBV5-1 and TRBJ1-1, with D perhaps TRBD1 (5 bases). V was shortened by 3 bases and J by 1 base, with 10 bases between the two germline ends. This CDR3 has 14 amino acids. Germline CDR1 reads SGHRS; CDR2 reads YFSETQ.

The V gene is TRBV19, the J gene TRBJ2-2; 13 bases match TRBD2. The CDR3 covers 19 residues. J was trimmed by 1 base and V by 6 bases; bases with no gene match: 11. The V gene's germline CDR1 is LNHDA and CDR2 SQIVND (reference sequence). The CDR3 sequence: CASSGTSGGAYGNTGELFF. For the CDR3, the DNA is TGTGCCAGTAGCGGTACTAGCGGGGGGGCCTACGGGAACACCGGGGAGCTGTTTTTT.

The V gene is TRBV29-1, the J gene TRBJ1-3; D unresolved. Germline V gives CDR1 SQVTM, CDR2 ANQGSEA. Trimming took off 6 bases at V and 2 bases at J, with 11 bases between the two ends. The CDR3 spans 13 residues. CDR3 in amino acids: CSVAKGTGNTIYF. The CDR3 coding sequence is TGCAGCGTCGCCAAAGGGACTGGAAACACCATATATTTT.

V and J are TRBV29-1 and TRBJ2-5; D uncertain. Germline lookup yields CDR1 SQVTM and CDR2 ANQGSEA. Trimming took off 7 bases at V and 4 bases at J, with 7 bases between the two ends. CDR3 length: 10 residues. The CDR3 DNA reads TGCAGCGGTACCATAGAGACCCAGTACTTC. Protein product: CSGTIETQYF.

This clone was counted a single time. V is TRBV18 and J is TRBJ2-3; a weak D match, TRBD1 (7 bases). V lost 3 bases and J 4 bases, leaving 14 bases between the germline ends. The CDR3 has 15 residues. Germline assignment: CDR1 KGHSH and CDR2 LQKENI. The CDR3 loop is CASSPPGGLADTQYF. The CDR3 region has the DNA TGTGCCAGCTCACCTCCAGGGGGGTTGGCAGATACGCAGTATTTT.

The chain combines TRBV7-2 with TRBJ2-6, with D possibly being TRBD2 (7 bases). Trimming removed 5 bases from V and 0 bases from J, with 20 bases in between. Looked up from germline, CDR1 is SGHTA and CDR2 is FQGNSA. This CDR3 has 19 amino acids. The CDR3 here is CASSLWEGVFRSGANVLTF. The CDR3 DNA reads as TGTGCCAGCAGCCTCTGGGAGGGGGTTTTTCGCTCTGGGGCCAACGTCCTGACTTTC.

This chain joins TRBV6-2 or TRBV6-3 and TRBJ1-5, with TRBD1 matching 8 bases. Germline assignment: CDR1 MNHEY and CDR2 SVGEGT. The CDR3 loop spans 15 amino acids. The junction had 12 bases not matched to a gene; V was cut back by 5 bases and J by 9 bases. The CDR3 sequence: CASSPMDREAMPQHF. CDR3 coding DNA: TGTGCCAGCAGTCCCATGGACAGGGAAGCAATGCCCCAGCATTTT.

The chain links TRBV7-6 to TRBJ1-2; TRBD1 matches 11 bases. Germline CDR1 and CDR2: SGHVS and FNYEAQ. The CDR3 totals 17 residues. V was clipped by 5 bases and J by 3 bases; unmatched bases: 11. In DNA, the CDR3 is TGTGCCAGCAGCCCCCAAACACCGGGACAGGGGGACTATGGCTACACCTTC. It translates to CASSPQTPGQGDYGYTF.

The rearrangement joins TRBV25-1 to TRBJ2-7; 10 nucleotides match TRBD1. V was pared by 3 bases and J by 6 bases, with 8 bases of the junction left unmatched. The germline V gene encodes CDR1 MGHDK and CDR2 SYGVNS. CDR3 length equals 15 residues. CDR3 region: CASSDTGTGASEQYF. As DNA, the CDR3 is TGTGCCAGCAGTGATACCGGGACAGGGGCCTCCGAGCAGTACTTC.

This chain links TRBV6-5 with TRBJ2-1; 7 bases map to TRBD1. There are 14 residues in the CDR3. Per germline, CDR1 MNHEY and CDR2 SVGAGI. V gave up 7 bases and J gave up 6 bases; unmatched junction bases: 9. In nucleotides, the CDR3 is TGTGCCAGCAATGCCCCAGGGGGTGGCAATGAGCAGTTCTTC. As protein: CASNAPGGGNEQFF.